The entry below gives a single T cell receptor beta chain sequence along with its context. This specimen comes from a study of blood T cell repertoires in COVID-19. Overall study: T cells, B-cell-depleted T cells, or PBMCs provided the cDNA or gDNA that served as material.

The ends were cut back, 2 bases at V and 8 bases at J, with 12 bases in the middle. The CDR3 contains 13 residues. Living in 24 US areas, the participants were between roughly 18 and 89 years of age. What the recovered Cohort 3 donors had was two negative PCRs, clearance, or symptom resolution. The authors' processing: Amplification from reference gene primers served as the basis for estimated nucleated cell counts. TCRdb's copy holds only in-frame clones and misses some; the assay was immunoSEQ multiplex PCR. The V and J calls and the clone size are those of that table, but D and trimming were determined from the DNA. The sample contains fewer than 500,000 clones, roughly 86% of which appear only once.

The chain links TRBV12-3 or TRBV12-4 to TRBJ1-2, with D unresolved. The specimen sequenced was PBMCs or T cells enriched from blood (not recorded which). The receptor comes from a man under 40 who had recovered from COVID-19. This CDR3 reads CASSLTPRQGYTF. In DNA form, the CDR3 reads TGTGCCAGCAGTTTAACACCGAGACAAGGCTACACCTTC.